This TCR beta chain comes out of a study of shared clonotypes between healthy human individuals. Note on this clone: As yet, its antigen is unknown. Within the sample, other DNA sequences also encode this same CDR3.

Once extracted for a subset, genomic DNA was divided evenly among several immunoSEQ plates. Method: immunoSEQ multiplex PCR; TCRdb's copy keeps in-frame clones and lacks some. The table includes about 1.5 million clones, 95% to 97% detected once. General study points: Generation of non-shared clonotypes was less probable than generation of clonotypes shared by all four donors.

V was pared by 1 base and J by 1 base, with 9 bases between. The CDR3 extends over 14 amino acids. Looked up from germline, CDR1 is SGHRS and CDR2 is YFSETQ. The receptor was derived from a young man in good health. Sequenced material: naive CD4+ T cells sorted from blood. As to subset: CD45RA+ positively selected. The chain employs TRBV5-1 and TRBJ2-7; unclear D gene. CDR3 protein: CASSLSGSSYEQYF. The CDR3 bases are TGCGCCAGCAGCTTGAGTGGCTCATCCTACGAGCAGTACTTC. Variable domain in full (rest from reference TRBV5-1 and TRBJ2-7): KAGVTQTPRYLIKTRGQQVTLSCSPISGHRSVSWYQQTPGQGLQFLFEYFSETQRNKGNFPGRFSGRQFSNSRSEMNVSTLELGDSALYLCASSLSGSSYEQYFGPGTRLTVT.